Listed below are T cell receptor beta chains from one sample, sequenced in a study of cytomegalovirus exposure and HLA in healthy donors. This table comes from immunoSEQ multiplex PCR, and its TCRdb copy is limited to in-frame clones, with some not included. Of some 180,000 clones listed, 82% are singletons. The source material was PBMCs. These receptors originate from a man aged 40-50 years in good health and CMV-seronegative. Each CDR3 is given with its conserved first and last residue. Each record gives: D gene, CDR3 length, J gene, V gene, clone size, CDR3 DNA, CDR3 protein. The D gene is left open where the match is weak. The size of a clone is reported for some rows only, either as once, few or many, or as a class for expanded clones.

d_gene: TRBD2; len: 15; j_gene: TRBJ2-7; v_gene: TRBV5-1; abundance: few; CDR3nt: TGCGCCAGCAGCTACCAAGCGGGAGGCATCTACGAGCAGTACTTC; CDR3aa: CASSYQAGGIYEQYF
d_gene: TRBD1; len: 12; j_gene: TRBJ1-6; v_gene: TRBV27; abundance: .; CDR3nt: TGTGCCAGCAGCGCTAACACAGGACAGGTCCACTTT; CDR3aa: CASSANTGQVHF
d_gene: .; len: 16; j_gene: TRBJ1-3; v_gene: TRBV6-6; abundance: .; CDR3nt: TGTGCCAGCAGTGCCCTAGGGGTTGGCTCTGGAAACACCATATATTTT; CDR3aa: CASSALGVGSGNTIYF
d_gene: TRBD1; len: 15; j_gene: TRBJ2-7; v_gene: TRBV15; abundance: .; CDR3nt: TGTGCCACCAGCAGAGATCCGGGACAGTATAACGAGCAGTACTTC; CDR3aa: CATSRDPGQYNEQYF
d_gene: TRBD1; len: 15; j_gene: TRBJ2-2; v_gene: TRBV6-5; abundance: .; CDR3nt: TGTGCCAGCAGTCCTGACAGGGGAAACACCGGGGAGCTGTTTTTT; CDR3aa: CASSPDRGNTGELFF
d_gene: .; len: 13; j_gene: TRBJ1-2; v_gene: TRBV30; abundance: .; CDR3nt: TGTGCCTGGAGTGCCCCCGGAGCCTATGGCTACACCTTC; CDR3aa: CAWSAPGAYGYTF
d_gene: .; len: 15; j_gene: TRBJ2-3; v_gene: TRBV9; abundance: .; CDR3nt: TGTGCCAGCAGCGTTTCGACTAGTCGCACAGATACGCAGTATTTT; CDR3aa: CASSVSTSRTDTQYF
d_gene: TRBD1; len: 18; j_gene: TRBJ2-5; v_gene: TRBV6-1; abundance: .; CDR3nt: TGTGCCAGCAGTGCCGACTCCCGGGACAGGGACTACCAAGAGACCCAGTACTTC; CDR3aa: CASSADSRDRDYQETQYF
d_gene: TRBD1; len: 13; j_gene: TRBJ1-4; v_gene: TRBV5-1; abundance: .; CDR3nt: TGCGCCAGCAGCCAGGGACAGGGTGTAAAACTGTTTTTT; CDR3aa: CASSQGQGVKLFF
d_gene: TRBD2; len: 15; j_gene: TRBJ2-1; v_gene: TRBV11-2; abundance: few; CDR3nt: TGTGCCAGCAGCGCGGGGACTAGCCGGTACAATGAGCAGTTCTTC; CDR3aa: CASSAGTSRYNEQFF
d_gene: .; len: 13; j_gene: TRBJ1-4; v_gene: TRBV5-4; abundance: .; CDR3nt: TGTGCCAGCAGCTTCTCGGCTAATGAAAAACTGTTTTTT; CDR3aa: CASSFSANEKLFF
d_gene: .; len: 12; j_gene: TRBJ1-1; v_gene: TRBV30; abundance: .; CDR3nt: TGTGCCTGGACCTCAAACCGGGAGACGGCTTTCTTT; CDR3aa: CAWTSNRETAFF
d_gene: TRBD1; len: 16; j_gene: TRBJ1-2; v_gene: TRBV27; abundance: .; CDR3nt: TGTGCCAGCAGTTCAGGTGGACAGGGCTTAAACTATGGCTACACCTTC; CDR3aa: CASSSGGQGLNYGYTF
d_gene: .; len: 13; j_gene: TRBJ1-1; v_gene: TRBV11-2; abundance: .; CDR3nt: TGTGCCAGCAGCTTAGATTTTAGCTTTGCAGCTTTCTTT; CDR3aa: CASSLDFSFAAFF
d_gene: TRBD2; len: 16; j_gene: TRBJ2-7; v_gene: TRBV19; abundance: .; CDR3nt: TGTGCCAGTAGACTACTAGCGGGAGGGCCAGAGTATGAGCAGTACTTC; CDR3aa: CASRLLAGGPEYEQYF
d_gene: TRBD2; len: 14; j_gene: TRBJ2-1; v_gene: TRBV19; abundance: .; CDR3nt: TGTGCCAAAACCACTAGCGGGGGGGAGGGTGAGCAGTTCTTC; CDR3aa: CAKTTSGGEGEQFF
d_gene: TRBD2; len: 13; j_gene: TRBJ2-1; v_gene: TRBV11-2; abundance: .; CDR3nt: TGTGCCAGCAGCCTCCTAGCGGCCAATGAGCAGTTCTTC; CDR3aa: CASSLLAANEQFF
d_gene: TRBD1; len: 13; j_gene: TRBJ2-7; v_gene: TRBV4-3; abundance: .; CDR3nt: TGCGCCAGCAGCCAGGGACAGGGTGACGAGCAGTACTTC; CDR3aa: CASSQGQGDEQYF
d_gene: TRBD2; len: 16; j_gene: TRBJ2-2; v_gene: TRBV5-4; abundance: .; CDR3nt: TGTGCCAGCAGCCAGGGACTAGCGGGATACACCGGGGAGCTGTTTTTT; CDR3aa: CASSQGLAGYTGELFF
d_gene: .; len: 13; j_gene: TRBJ2-7; v_gene: TRBV23-1; abundance: .; CDR3nt: TGCGCCAGCAACCACGCGTCCTCCTACGAGCAGTACTTC; CDR3aa: CASNHASSYEQYF
d_gene: TRBD1; len: 18; j_gene: TRBJ2-2; v_gene: TRBV7-7; abundance: .; CDR3nt: TGTGCTAGCAGCTTTACTACAGGGGTAGGTAAGAACACCGGGGAGCTGTTTTTT; CDR3aa: CASSFTTGVGKNTGELFF
d_gene: TRBD2; len: 16; j_gene: TRBJ2-2; v_gene: TRBV11-3; abundance: .; CDR3nt: TGTGCCAGCAGCTTACTACGGACTAGGGACACCGGGGAGCTGTTTTTT; CDR3aa: CASSLLRTRDTGELFF
d_gene: TRBD1; len: 15; j_gene: TRBJ2-3; v_gene: TRBV9; abundance: .; CDR3nt: TGTGCCAGCAGCGGCCCGGGACAGGCCACAGATACGCAGTATTTT; CDR3aa: CASSGPGQATDTQYF
d_gene: TRBD2; len: 14; j_gene: TRBJ2-1; v_gene: TRBV10-2; abundance: .; CDR3nt: TGCGCCAGCGCCGATAATAGCGGGAGCAATGAGCAGTTCTTC; CDR3aa: CASADNSGSNEQFF
d_gene: TRBD2; len: 18; j_gene: TRBJ2-1; v_gene: TRBV5-4; abundance: few; CDR3nt: TGTGCCAGCAGCTGGGGAAAGCGGACTAGCGGAGTTTACAATGAGCAGTTCTTC; CDR3aa: CASSWGKRTSGVYNEQFF
d_gene: .; len: 14; j_gene: TRBJ1-2; v_gene: TRBV7-9; abundance: .; CDR3nt: TGTGCCAGCAGCTTAGGACAGGTTTACTATGGCTACACCTTC; CDR3aa: CASSLGQVYYGYTF
d_gene: .; len: 16; j_gene: TRBJ1-5; v_gene: TRBV5-6; abundance: .; CDR3nt: TGTGCCAGCAGCGCGGGGGGACCTGGTTTAGTTCAGCCCCAGCATTTT; CDR3aa: CASSAGGPGLVQPQHF
d_gene: .; len: 15; j_gene: TRBJ1-6; v_gene: TRBV19; abundance: few; CDR3nt: TGTGCCAGTAGTGTGGGGAGAGGGTACAATTCACCCCTCCACTTT; CDR3aa: CASSVGRGYNSPLHF
d_gene: .; len: 15; j_gene: TRBJ2-7; v_gene: TRBV9; abundance: .; CDR3nt: TGTGCCAGCAGCACCCTGCCGGGACTCGATTCCGAGCAGTACTTC; CDR3aa: CASSTLPGLDSEQYF
d_gene: .; len: 13; j_gene: TRBJ1-2; v_gene: TRBV7-2; abundance: .; CDR3nt: TGTGCCAGCAGCGGCACCCCAGGCTATGGCTACACCTTC; CDR3aa: CASSGTPGYGYTF
d_gene: .; len: 13; j_gene: TRBJ1-2; v_gene: TRBV2; abundance: .; CDR3nt: TGTGCCAGCAGGCCAGAGGGTGGCTATGGCTACACCTTC; CDR3aa: CASRPEGGYGYTF
d_gene: TRBD2; len: 16; j_gene: TRBJ2-5; v_gene: TRBV18; abundance: .; CDR3nt: TGTGCCAGCTCACCAATCAGCGGGGGGACACAAGAGACCCAGTACTTC; CDR3aa: CASSPISGGTQETQYF
d_gene: TRBD2; len: 15; j_gene: TRBJ2-1; v_gene: TRBV11-2; abundance: .; CDR3nt: TGTGCCAGCAGACCACGACTAGCGGGAGCCAATGAGCAGTTCTTC; CDR3aa: CASRPRLAGANEQFF
d_gene: .; len: 17; j_gene: TRBJ1-3; v_gene: TRBV4-3; abundance: .; CDR3nt: TGCGCCAGCAGCCAAGATCGGCCAGGGGACTCTGGAAACACCATATATTTT; CDR3aa: CASSQDRPGDSGNTIYF
d_gene: .; len: 14; j_gene: TRBJ1-5; v_gene: TRBV5-1; abundance: .; CDR3nt: TGCGCCAGCAGCTTGACAGGGAGCAATCAGCCCCAGCATTTT; CDR3aa: CASSLTGSNQPQHF
d_gene: .; len: 16; j_gene: TRBJ2-7; v_gene: TRBV6-1; abundance: .; CDR3nt: TGTGCCAGCAGTGACGACGGACAGACAAGAGCTCTCGAGCAGTACTTC; CDR3aa: CASSDDGQTRALEQYF
d_gene: .; len: 15; j_gene: TRBJ1-5; v_gene: TRBV7-9; abundance: .; CDR3nt: TGTGCCAGCAGCTTAGGGTGGGGCAGCAATCAGCCCCAGCATTTT; CDR3aa: CASSLGWGSNQPQHF